This record looks at one T cell receptor (beta chain) sequence and its context. This sample was included in a study of T cell changes during pregnancy in multiple sclerosis. Clones were read by immunoSEQ multiplex PCR, and TCRdb kept only the in-frame ones, dropping some. The sample includes around 60,000 clones, just under 95% of them seen just once. Trimming removed 2 bases from V and 5 bases from J, with 21 bases in between. The germline V gene encodes CDR1 KGHSH and CDR2 LQKENI. This CDR3 has 18 amino acids. The chain combines TRBV18 with TRBJ2-2; a weak D match, TRBD2 (6 bases). The receptor comes from a female donor with multiple sclerosis, enrolled in a pregnancy study. The starting material was peripheral blood, obtained in the second trimester of pregnancy. In DNA, the CDR3 is TGTGCCAGCTCACCATTGGGCTCCGGGACTGGCGCAACCGGGGAGCTGTTTTTT. It specifies CASSPLGSGTGATGELFF.